This record covers a single T cell receptor (beta chain). Antigen specificity is unknown. At one of its ends the junction is not consistent with the germline gene, which may arise from a read error. The data are from a study of blood T cells in healthy people across ages. The study's findings and limits: Since the PBMCs were unsorted, naive and antigen-experienced cells could not be conclusively compared.

Next came a second PCR, run for about 7 to 12 cycles, which used a sample-barcoded 5' primer along with a J-beta primer mix. Sequencing yielded, for each sample, at least 3 million paired-end reads carrying CDR3. One entry per CDR3 protein results from TCRdb running MiXCR on the 5' RACE reads. Among over 550,000 distinct CDR3 sequences listed, 25% to 30% were seen once. It was approximately 10 milliliters of peripheral blood that were drawn from each donor. The amount of total RNA extracted per sample was at least 5 micrograms. CDR3 length: 14 residues. Germline V CDR1 and CDR2: SGHRS, YFSETQ. This chain uses TRBV5-1 with TRBJ2-3; D possibly corresponds to TRBD2 (5 bases). Sequenced: blood. The sequence derives from a woman older than 75 in good health. The chain's CDR3 is CPNTRQNKRDTLFF. In DNA form, the CDR3 reads TGCCCCAACACCCGACAAAACAAGAGGGATACGTTGTTTTTT.